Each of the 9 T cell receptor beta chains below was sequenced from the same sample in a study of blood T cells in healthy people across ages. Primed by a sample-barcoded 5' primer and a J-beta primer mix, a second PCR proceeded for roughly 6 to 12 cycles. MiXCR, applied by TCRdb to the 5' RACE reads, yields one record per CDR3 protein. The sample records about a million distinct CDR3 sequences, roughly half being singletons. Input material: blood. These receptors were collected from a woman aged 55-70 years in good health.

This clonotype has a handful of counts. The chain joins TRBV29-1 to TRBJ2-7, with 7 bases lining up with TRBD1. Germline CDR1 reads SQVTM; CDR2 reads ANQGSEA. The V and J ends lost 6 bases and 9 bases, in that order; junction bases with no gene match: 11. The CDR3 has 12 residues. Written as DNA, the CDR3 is TGCAGCGTCCAGGGACAGTCAACAGGGCAGTACTTC. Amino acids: CSVQGQSTGQYF.

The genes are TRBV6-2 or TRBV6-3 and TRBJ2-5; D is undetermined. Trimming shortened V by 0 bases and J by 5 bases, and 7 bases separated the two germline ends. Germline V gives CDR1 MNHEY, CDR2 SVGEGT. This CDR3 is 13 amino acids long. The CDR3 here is CASSYSDGETQYF. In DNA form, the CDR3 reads TGTGCCAGCAGTTACTCCGACGGTGAGACCCAGTACTTC.

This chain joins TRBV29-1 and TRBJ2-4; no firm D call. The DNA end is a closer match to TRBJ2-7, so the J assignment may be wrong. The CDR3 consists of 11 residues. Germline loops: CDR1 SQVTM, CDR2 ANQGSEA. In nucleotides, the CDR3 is TGCAGCGTTGAAAGGAGCGACGAGCAGTACTTC. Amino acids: CSVERSDEQYF.

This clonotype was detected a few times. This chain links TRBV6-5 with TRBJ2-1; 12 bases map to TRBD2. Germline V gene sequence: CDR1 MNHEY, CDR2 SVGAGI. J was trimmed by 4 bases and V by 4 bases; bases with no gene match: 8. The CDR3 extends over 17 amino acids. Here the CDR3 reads CASSLRLAGEGYNEQFF. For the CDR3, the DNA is TGTGCCAGCAGTTTACGACTAGCGGGAGAGGGTTACAATGAGCAGTTCTTC.

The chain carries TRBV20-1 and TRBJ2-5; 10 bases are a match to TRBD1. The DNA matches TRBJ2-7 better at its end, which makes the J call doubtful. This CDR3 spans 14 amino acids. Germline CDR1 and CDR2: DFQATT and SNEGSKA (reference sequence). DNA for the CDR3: TGCAGTGCTACTCCGGGACAGGGGCGGTACGAGCAGTACTTC. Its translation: CSATPGQGRYEQYF.

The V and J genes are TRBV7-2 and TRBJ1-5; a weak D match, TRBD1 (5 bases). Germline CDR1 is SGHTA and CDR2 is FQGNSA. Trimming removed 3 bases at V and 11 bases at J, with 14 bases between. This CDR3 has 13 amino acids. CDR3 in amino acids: CASSFRTEGSQHF. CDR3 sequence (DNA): TGTGCCAGCAGCTTTAGGACCGAGGGGTCCCAGCATTTT. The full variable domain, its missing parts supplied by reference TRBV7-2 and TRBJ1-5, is GAGVSQSPSNKVTEKGKDVELRCDPISGHTALYWYRQSLGQGLEFLIYFQGNSAPDKSGLPSDRFSAERTGGSVSTLTIQRTQQEDSAVYLCASSFRTEGSQHFGDGTRLSIL.

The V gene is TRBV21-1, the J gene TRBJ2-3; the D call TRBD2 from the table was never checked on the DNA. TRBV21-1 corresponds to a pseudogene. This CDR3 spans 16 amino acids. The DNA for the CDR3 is TGTGCCAGCCCGAAGATTAGCGGAGAGGGTACAGATACGCAGTATTTT. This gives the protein CASPKISGEGTDTQYF.

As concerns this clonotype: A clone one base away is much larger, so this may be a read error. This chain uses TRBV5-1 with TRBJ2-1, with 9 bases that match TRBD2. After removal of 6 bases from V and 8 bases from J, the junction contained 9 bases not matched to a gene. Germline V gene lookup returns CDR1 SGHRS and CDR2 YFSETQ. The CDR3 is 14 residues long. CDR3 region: CASTSSGAYDEQFF. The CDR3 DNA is TGCGCCAGCACTTCTAGCGGGGCTTACGATGAGCAGTTCTTC.

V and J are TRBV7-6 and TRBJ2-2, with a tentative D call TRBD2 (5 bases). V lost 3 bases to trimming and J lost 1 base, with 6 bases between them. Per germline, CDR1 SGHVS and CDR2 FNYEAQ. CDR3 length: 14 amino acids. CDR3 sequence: CASSFAGNTGELFF. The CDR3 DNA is TGTGCCAGCAGCTTTGCGGGGAACACCGGGGAGCTGTTTTTT.